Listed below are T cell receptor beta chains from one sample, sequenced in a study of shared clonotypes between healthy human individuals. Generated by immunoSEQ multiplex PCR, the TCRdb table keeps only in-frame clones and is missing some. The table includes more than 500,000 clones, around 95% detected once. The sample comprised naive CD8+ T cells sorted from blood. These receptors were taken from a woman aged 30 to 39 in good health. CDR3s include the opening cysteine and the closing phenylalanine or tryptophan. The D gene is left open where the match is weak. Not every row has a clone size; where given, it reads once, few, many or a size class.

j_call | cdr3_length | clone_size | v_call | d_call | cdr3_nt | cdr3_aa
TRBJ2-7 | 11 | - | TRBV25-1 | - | TGTGCCAGCAGATCAACCCAAGAGCAGTACTTC | CASRSTQEQYF
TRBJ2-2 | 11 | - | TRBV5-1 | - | TGCGCCAGCAGCTTCGCCGGGGAGCTGTTTTTT | CASSFAGELFF
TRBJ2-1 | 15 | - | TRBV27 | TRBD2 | TGTGCCAGCGGGACTTCGGGACTAGCGGGCAATGAGCAGTTCTTC | CASGTSGLAGNEQFF
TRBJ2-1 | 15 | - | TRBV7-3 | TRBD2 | TGTGCCAGCAGCTCGGGACTAGCTGTAAACAATGAGCAGTTCTTC | CASSSGLAVNNEQFF
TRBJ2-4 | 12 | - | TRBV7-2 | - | TGTGCCAGCAGCTTCGGAGGAAACATTCAGTACTTC | CASSFGGNIQYF
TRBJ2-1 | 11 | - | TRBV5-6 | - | TGTGCCAGCAGCTTGGGTAATGAGCAGTTCTTC | CASSLGNEQFF
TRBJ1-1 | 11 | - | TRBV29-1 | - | TGCAGCGTTTCAGAAAACACTGAAGCTTTCTTT | CSVSENTEAFF
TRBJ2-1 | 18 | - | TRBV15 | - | TGTGCCACCAGCAGAGAAGCCTTAGCGAGTCTCTCCTACAATGAGCAGTTCTTC | CATSREALASLSYNEQFF
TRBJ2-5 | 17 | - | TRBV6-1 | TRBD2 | TGTGCCAGCAGTGACGGGGGACTAGCGGGGTTAAAAGAGACCCAGTACTTC | CASSDGGLAGLKETQYF
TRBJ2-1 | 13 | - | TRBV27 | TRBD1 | TGTGCCAGGGACAGGGCCGACTACAATGAGCAGTTCTTC | CARDRADYNEQFF
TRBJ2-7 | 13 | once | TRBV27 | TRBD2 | TGTGCCAGCCAAACTAGCGCGAACTACGAGCAGTACTTC | CASQTSANYEQYF
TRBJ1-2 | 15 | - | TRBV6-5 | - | TGTGCCAGCAGTTACTCGACGGACAGTAACTATGGCTACACCTTC | CASSYSTDSNYGYTF
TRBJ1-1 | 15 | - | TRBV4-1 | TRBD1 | TGCGCCAGCAGTCTCTTGGGACAGGGAATAACTGAAGCTTTCTTT | CASSLLGQGITEAFF
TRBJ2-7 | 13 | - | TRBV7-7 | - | TGTGCCAGCAGCTTAGTCCCCCCCTACGAGCAGTACTTC | CASSLVPPYEQYF
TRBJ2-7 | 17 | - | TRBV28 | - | TGTGCCAGCAGCACCCCTGGTCCAGGGGCCGCGCTTTCCGAGCAGTACTTC | CASSTPGPGAALSEQYF
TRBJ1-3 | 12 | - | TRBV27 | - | TGTGCCAGCGGTACGGGGGGAAACACCATATATTTT | CASGTGGNTIYF
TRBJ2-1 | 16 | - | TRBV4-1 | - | TGCGCCAGCAGCCCCCGTGGTCGCCTACCCTACAATGAGCAGTTCTTC | CASSPRGRLPYNEQFF
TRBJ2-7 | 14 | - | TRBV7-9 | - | TGTGCCAGCGTAGGAGCAGAAGCCCGCTACGAGCAGTACTTC | CASVGAEARYEQYF
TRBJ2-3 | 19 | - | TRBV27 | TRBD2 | TGTGCCAGCAGTTTATGGGCTAGCGGGAGCGGGTCTAGCACAGATACGCAGTATTTT | CASSLWASGSGSSTDTQYF
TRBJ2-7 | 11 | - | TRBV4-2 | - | TGTGCCAGCAGCCAAGATTACGAGCAGTACTTC | CASSQDYEQYF
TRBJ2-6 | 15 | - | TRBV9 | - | TGTGCCAGCAGCGTAGACTACTCCGGGGCCAACGTCCTGACTTTC | CASSVDYSGANVLTF
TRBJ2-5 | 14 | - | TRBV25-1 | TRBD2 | TGTGCCAGCAGTGTAAGCGGGATCGGAGAGACCCAGTACTTC | CASSVSGIGETQYF
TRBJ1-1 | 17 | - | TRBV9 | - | TGTGCCAGCAGCGCTTCCGGGGCCAGAACAGGGAACACTGAAGCTTTCTTT | CASSASGARTGNTEAFF
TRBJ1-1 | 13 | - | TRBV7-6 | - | TGTGCCAGCAGCCTTCTCGGCTACACTGAAGCTTTCTTT | CASSLLGYTEAFF
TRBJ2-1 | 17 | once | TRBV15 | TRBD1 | TGTGCCACCAGCAGATCAGGGGACAGCCACTTTCATAATGAGCAGTTCTTC | CATSRSGDSHFHNEQFF
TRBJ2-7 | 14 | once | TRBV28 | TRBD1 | TGTGCCAGCACCGAGACAGGGGCGTCCTACGAGCAGTACTTC | CASTETGASYEQYF